This T cell receptor (beta chain) came from a study of Graves' ophthalmopathy and Graves' hyperthyroidism. Study results and limitations: Predictions made by the model for ophthalmopathy progression reached more than 55% sensitivity and just under 75% specificity. Blood also contained most of the expanded thyroid clonotypes above 0.001 frequency.

As for this clonotype: The target antigen is unknown.

Germline V lookup: CDR1 SNHLY, CDR2 FYNNEI. V was cut by 6 bases and J by 4 bases, with 10 bases left in between. The CDR3 contains 13 residues. Amplification of the TCR beta CDR3 regions used RNA transcripts (as template). First-round RT-PCR relied on HTBI primers, and a second-round multiplex PCR came next. TCRdb called the multiplex PCR reads again in MiXCR, with one record for every CDR3 protein. The sample has a few hundred thousand distinct CDR3 sequences; approximately 37% are singletons. The sequenced sample was peripheral blood or thyroid tissue (not recorded which). The chain joins TRBV2 to TRBJ1-3, with unresolved D. The sequence was obtained from an adult man with Graves' hyperthyroidism. CDR3 sequence (DNA): TGTGCCAGCAGAGACCAGTCCGGAAACACCATATATTTT. Translating gives CASRDQSGNTIYF.